Listed here are 2 T cell receptor beta chains from one sample, sequenced in a study of blood T cell repertoires in COVID-19. TCRdb's table, derived via immunoSEQ multiplex PCR, lists solely in-frame clones and lacks some. In the table there are some 190,000 clones, roughly 91% of which are singletons. The sample was peripheral blood. The receptors were sampled from a human donor in a cohort sampled during active COVID-19.

CDR3 in amino acids: CASSYPLGSLHF. Written as DNA, the CDR3 is TGTGCCAGCAGTTACCCGTTAGGGAGCCTCCACTTT. The chain carries TRBV6-5 and TRBJ1-6; D unresolved. Trimming shortened V by 2 bases and J by 15 bases, and 11 bases separated the two germline ends. The CDR3 is 12 amino acids. Looked up from germline, CDR1 is MNHEY and CDR2 is SVGAGI.

The rearrangement joins TRBV6-6 to TRBJ2-3; D is perhaps TRBD2 (5 bases). The V end lost 2 bases, the J end lost 3 bases, and 6 bases lay between the germline ends. The CDR3 is 13 amino acids. Germline assignment: CDR1 MNHNY and CDR2 SVGAGI (reference sequence). CDR3 DNA sequence: TGTGCCAGCAGTTACCCGGGGACAGATACGCAGTATTTT. Its protein product is CASSYPGTDTQYF.